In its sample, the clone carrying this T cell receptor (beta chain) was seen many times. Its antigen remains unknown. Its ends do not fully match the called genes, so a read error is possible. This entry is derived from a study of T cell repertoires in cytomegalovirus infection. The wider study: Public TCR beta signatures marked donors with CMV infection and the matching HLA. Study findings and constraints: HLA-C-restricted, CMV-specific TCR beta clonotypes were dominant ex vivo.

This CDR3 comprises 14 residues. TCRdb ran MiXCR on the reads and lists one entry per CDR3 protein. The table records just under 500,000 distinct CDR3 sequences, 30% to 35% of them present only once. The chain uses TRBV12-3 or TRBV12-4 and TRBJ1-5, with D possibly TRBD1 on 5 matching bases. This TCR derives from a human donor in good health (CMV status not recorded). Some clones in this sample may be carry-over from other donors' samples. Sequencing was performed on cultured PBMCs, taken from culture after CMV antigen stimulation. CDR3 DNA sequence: TGTGCCAGCAGCTTAGCAGGGTCCAATCAGCCCCAGCATTTT. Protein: CASSLAGSNQPQHF.